This T cell receptor (beta chain) was sequenced for a study of blood T cell repertoires in COVID-19. About the study: Material from acute and convalescent COVID-19 was sourced from the United States, Italy and Spain.

The Seattle patients, enrolled during active infection, were followed longitudinally. The V gene's germline CDR1 is ENHRY and CDR2 SYGVKD. The CDR3 covers 15 residues. V was pared by 5 bases and J by 9 bases, with 22 bases between. Measured with immunoSEQ multiplex PCR; TCRdb has only the in-frame clones, and not every one. The repertoire has 60,000 to 70,000 clones, 75% to 90% of them found once; the top ten carry 16%. Sequences were obtained from peripheral blood. The sequence came from a man aged 40-49 years with COVID-19, enrolled during active disease. This rearrangement joins TRBV10-3 to TRBJ1-2; perhaps TRBD1 as D (6 bases). CDR3 DNA: TGTGCCATCAGTACGCTGACAGGACCCCGGCGAAGCTACACCTTC. Translated: CAISTLTGPRRSYTF.